This T cell receptor (beta chain) was recorded in a study of beta chain features in type 1 diabetes. On the study more broadly: Age and gender were similar between patients and healthy donors, as were cell yields. Study-level results: Insertions were fewer and deletions more numerous at VDJ junctions in type 1 diabetes patients.

For this clone: Antigen unknown.

Sorted cells reached over 98% purity in every population. Of the isolated RNA, all was reverse transcribed, and so the sequenced material was expressed TCRB transcripts. The assay was immunoSEQ multiplex PCR, and TCRdb's table has in-frame clones only and misses some. The sample carries 200,000 to 300,000 clones, roughly 14% recorded once. The source is a woman aged 40 to 50 in good health. The sequencing sample was made of naive CD4+ T cells from blood.

In DNA form, the CDR3 reads TGTGCCAGCAGTGTAAAGGGGGCCTCCTCTGGAAACACCATATATTTT. Translated: CASSVKGASSGNTIYF. This sequence joins TRBV2 and TRBJ1-3; 7 nucleotides align to TRBD1. The CDR3 totals 16 residues. Losses at the gene ends were 4 bases for V and 0 bases for J; bases not matched to a gene: 6. In germline, CDR1 is SNHLY, CDR2 FYNNEI.